Listed below are T cell receptor beta chains from one sample, sequenced in a study of blood T cell repertoires in COVID-19. Measured with immunoSEQ multiplex PCR; TCRdb has only the in-frame clones, and not every one. The profile shows 80,000 to 100,000 clones, around 87% of them singletons. The sample taken for sequencing was peripheral blood. The source is a human donor in a cohort sampled during active COVID-19. Each CDR3 is given with its conserved first and last residue. A D gene is named only where the DNA matches it firmly. Where a row states a size, it is once, few, many or the class of an expanded clone; other rows omit it.

CDR3: CSVEVDGGREKLFF
DNA: TGCAGCGTTGAGGTGGACGGGGGTCGAGAAAAACTGTTTTTT
size: NA
D: NA
J: TRBJ1-4
V: TRBV29-1

CDR3: CASSLLEGAVEQYF
DNA: TGTGCCAGCTCACTACTCGAGGGCGCGGTCGAGCAGTACTTC
size: NA
D: NA
J: TRBJ2-7
V: TRBV18

CDR3: CASSLLGGLFSYEQYF
DNA: TGTGCCAGCAGCTTATTAGGGGGTCTATTCTCCTACGAGCAGTACTTC
size: NA
D: NA
J: TRBJ2-7
V: TRBV7-8

CDR3: CASNGQGPFNSYEQYF
DNA: TGTGCCAGCAATGGACAGGGGCCGTTTAACTCCTACGAGCAGTACTTC
size: NA
D: TRBD1
J: TRBJ2-7
V: TRBV28

CDR3: CASSQARGTSGRGSQFF
DNA: TGTGCCAGCAGCCAAGCGAGAGGGACTAGCGGGAGGGGTTCTCAGTTCTTC
size: once
D: TRBD2
J: TRBJ2-1
V: TRBV4-2

CDR3: CASSKDPGNSPLHF
DNA: TGTGCCAGCAGCAAAGACCCAGGGAATTCACCCCTCCACTTT
size: NA
D: NA
J: TRBJ1-6
V: TRBV5-5

CDR3: CASSPVKRNYEQYF
DNA: TGTGCCAGCAGCCCAGTGAAGCGGAACTACGAGCAGTACTTC
size: large
D: NA
J: TRBJ2-7
V: TRBV13

CDR3: CASSTLRAPYEQYF
DNA: TGTGCCAGCAGCACACTACGAGCACCCTACGAGCAGTACTTC
size: NA
D: NA
J: TRBJ2-7
V: TRBV25-1

CDR3: CASSPQPGRSGETQYF
DNA: TGTGCCAGCAGTCCACAACCCGGGAGGTCTGGCGAGACCCAGTACTTC
size: NA
D: TRBD2
J: TRBJ2-5
V: TRBV27

CDR3: CASSLDREVTEAFF
DNA: TGCGCCAGCAGCCTTGACAGGGAGGTGACTGAAGCTTTCTTT
size: NA
D: TRBD1
J: TRBJ1-1
V: TRBV5-1

CDR3: CASSQGLASADTQYF
DNA: TGCGCCAGCAGCCAAGGGCTAGCGTCGGCAGATACGCAGTATTTT
size: NA
D: NA
J: TRBJ2-3
V: TRBV4-1

CDR3: CASSLILAGSKNEQFF
DNA: TGCGCCAGCAGCTTGATCCTAGCGGGGAGTAAAAATGAGCAGTTCTTC
size: NA
D: TRBD2
J: TRBJ2-1
V: TRBV5-1

CDR3: CATSLRRQVAEAFF
DNA: TGTGCCACCAGCTTACGAAGACAGGTCGCTGAAGCTTTCTTT
size: NA
D: NA
J: TRBJ1-1
V: TRBV15

CDR3: CASSILAGGPSDTQYF
DNA: TGTGCCAGCAGCATCCTAGCGGGAGGGCCTTCGGATACGCAGTATTTT
size: NA
D: TRBD2
J: TRBJ2-3
V: TRBV13

CDR3: CATNRGTGRDYEQYF
DNA: TGTGCCACCAACAGGGGGACAGGGAGGGACTACGAGCAGTACTTC
size: NA
D: TRBD1
J: TRBJ2-7
V: TRBV2

CDR3: CASSQDEGQRGRYTEAFF
DNA: TGCGCCAGCAGCCAAGATGAAGGTCAGCGGGGCAGATACACTGAAGCTTTCTTT
size: NA
D: NA
J: TRBJ1-1
V: TRBV4-1

CDR3: CASSKGPQGQETQYF
DNA: TGTGCCAGCAGCAAAGGGCCACAGGGTCAAGAGACCCAGTACTTC
size: NA
D: NA
J: TRBJ2-5
V: TRBV21-1

CDR3: CASRQTGIAGNEQFF
DNA: TGTGCCAGCAGACAAACAGGGATCGCGGGCAATGAGCAGTTCTTC
size: NA
D: NA
J: TRBJ2-1
V: TRBV6-5

CDR3: CASSEHRTEAFF
DNA: TGTGCCAGCAGTGAACACAGGACTGAAGCTTTCTTT
size: NA
D: NA
J: TRBJ1-1
V: TRBV6-1

CDR3: CASSQTGAGNTIYF
DNA: TGTGCCAGCAGCCAGACAGGGGCGGGAAACACCATATATTTT
size: NA
D: TRBD1
J: TRBJ1-3
V: TRBV7-9

CDR3: CASSYLALRPTGTPNEQYF
DNA: TGTGCCAGCAGTTACTTGGCCCTCCGCCCGACAGGGACGCCCAACGAGCAGTACTTC
size: few
D: TRBD1
J: TRBJ2-7
V: TRBV6-2/TRBV6-3

CDR3: CASSYREEKLFF
DNA: TGTGCCAGCAGTTACCGGGAGGAAAAACTGTTTTTT
size: NA
D: NA
J: TRBJ1-4
V: TRBV6-6

CDR3: CASRPQGEARINEQFF
DNA: TGTGCCAGCAGACCCCAGGGTGAAGCGCGGATCAATGAGCAGTTCTTC
size: once
D: NA
J: TRBJ2-1
V: TRBV28

CDR3: CASRRPAGGTEAFF
DNA: TGCGCCAGCAGAAGGCCGGCGGGAGGGACTGAAGCTTTCTTT
size: NA
D: NA
J: TRBJ1-1
V: TRBV5-1

CDR3: CASSYSTGRGYEQYF
DNA: TGTGCCAGCAGTTACTCGACAGGGCGAGGGTACGAGCAGTACTTC
size: NA
D: TRBD1
J: TRBJ2-7
V: TRBV6-5